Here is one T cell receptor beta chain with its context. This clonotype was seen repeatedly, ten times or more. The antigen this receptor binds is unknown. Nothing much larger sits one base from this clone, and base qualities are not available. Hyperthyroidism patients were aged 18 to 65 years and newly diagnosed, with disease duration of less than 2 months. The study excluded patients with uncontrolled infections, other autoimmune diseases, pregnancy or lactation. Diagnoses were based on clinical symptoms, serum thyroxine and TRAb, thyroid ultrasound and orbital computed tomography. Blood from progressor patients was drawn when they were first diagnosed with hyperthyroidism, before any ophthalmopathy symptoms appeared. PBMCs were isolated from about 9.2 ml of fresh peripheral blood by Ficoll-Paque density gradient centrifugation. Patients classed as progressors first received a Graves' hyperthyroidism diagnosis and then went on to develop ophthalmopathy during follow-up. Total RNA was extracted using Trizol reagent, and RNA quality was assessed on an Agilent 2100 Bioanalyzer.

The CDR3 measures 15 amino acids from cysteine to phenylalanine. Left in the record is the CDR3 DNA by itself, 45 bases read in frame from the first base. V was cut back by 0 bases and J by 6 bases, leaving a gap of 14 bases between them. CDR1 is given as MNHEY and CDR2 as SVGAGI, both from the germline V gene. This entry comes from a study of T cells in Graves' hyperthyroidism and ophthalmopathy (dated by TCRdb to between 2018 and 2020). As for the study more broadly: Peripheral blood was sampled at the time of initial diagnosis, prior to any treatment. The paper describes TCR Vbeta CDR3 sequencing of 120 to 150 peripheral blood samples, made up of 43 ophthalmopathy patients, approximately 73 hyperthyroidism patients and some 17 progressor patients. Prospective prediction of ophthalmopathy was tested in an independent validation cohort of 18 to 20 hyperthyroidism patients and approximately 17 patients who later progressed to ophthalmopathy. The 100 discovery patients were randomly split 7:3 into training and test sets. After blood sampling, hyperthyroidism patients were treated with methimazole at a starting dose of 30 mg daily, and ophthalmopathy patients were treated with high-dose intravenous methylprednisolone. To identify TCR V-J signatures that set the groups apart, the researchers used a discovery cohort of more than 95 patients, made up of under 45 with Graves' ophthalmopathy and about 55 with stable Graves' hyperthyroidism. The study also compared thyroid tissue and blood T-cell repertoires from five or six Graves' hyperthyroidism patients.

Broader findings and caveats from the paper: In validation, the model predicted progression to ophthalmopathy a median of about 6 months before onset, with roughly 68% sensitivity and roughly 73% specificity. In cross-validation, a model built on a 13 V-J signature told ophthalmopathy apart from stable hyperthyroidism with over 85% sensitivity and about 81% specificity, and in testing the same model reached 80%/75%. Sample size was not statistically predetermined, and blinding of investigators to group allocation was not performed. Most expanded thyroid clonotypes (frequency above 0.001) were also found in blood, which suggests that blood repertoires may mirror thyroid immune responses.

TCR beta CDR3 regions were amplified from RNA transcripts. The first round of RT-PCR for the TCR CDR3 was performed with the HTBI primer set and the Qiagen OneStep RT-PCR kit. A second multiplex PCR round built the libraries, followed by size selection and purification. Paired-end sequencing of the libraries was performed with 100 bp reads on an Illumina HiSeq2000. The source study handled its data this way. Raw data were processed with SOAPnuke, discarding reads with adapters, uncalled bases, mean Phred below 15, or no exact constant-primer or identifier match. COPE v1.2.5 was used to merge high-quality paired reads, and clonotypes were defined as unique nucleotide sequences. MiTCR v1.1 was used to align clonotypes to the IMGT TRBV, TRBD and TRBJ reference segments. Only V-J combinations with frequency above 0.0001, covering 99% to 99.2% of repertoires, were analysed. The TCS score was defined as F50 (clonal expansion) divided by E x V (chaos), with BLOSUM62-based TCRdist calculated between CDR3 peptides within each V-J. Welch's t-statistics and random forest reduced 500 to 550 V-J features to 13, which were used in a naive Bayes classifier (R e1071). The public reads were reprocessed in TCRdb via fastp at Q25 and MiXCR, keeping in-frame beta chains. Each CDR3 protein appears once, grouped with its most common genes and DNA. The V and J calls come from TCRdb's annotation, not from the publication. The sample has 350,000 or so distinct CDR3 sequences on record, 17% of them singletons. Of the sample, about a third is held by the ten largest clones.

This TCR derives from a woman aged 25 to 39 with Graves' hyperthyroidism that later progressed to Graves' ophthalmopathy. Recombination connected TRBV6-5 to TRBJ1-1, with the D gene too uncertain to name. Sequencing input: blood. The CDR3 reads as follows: CASSYSDGRLPEAFF. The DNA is TGTGCCAGCAGTTACTCGGATGGGCGCCTCCCTGAAGCTTTCTTT.